This T cell receptor beta chain comes out of a study of blood T cell repertoires in COVID-19 (TCRdb year 2020). Describing the broader study: Samples from collaborators originated in the United States, Italy and Spain and spanned both the acute and convalescent phases of COVID-19. The material from the prospective study consisted of cDNA or gDNA derived from T cells, B-cell-depleted T cells, or PBMCs. Subjects who had been exposed to COVID-19, were actively infected with it, or had recovered from it provided the deeply sampled blood TCRbeta repertoires that made up the dataset. The repertoires were made available in a free public database intended to serve as a resource for research on the immune response to SARS-CoV-2. The samples were drawn from the first 160 participants of the ongoing ImmuneRACE study and from more than 1,000 subjects provided by 6 global collaborators. The sample metadata nearly always contained a de-identified subject ID, COVID-19 status, age in years and sex. Where available, HLA class I and class II types were obtained from metadata supplied by the sample provider rather than from assay-based typing.

General findings and caveats noted by the study authors: Clinical and demographic metadata were provided uncurated, with the amount varying by source and participant.

TCRbeta CDR3 regions were amplified from genomic DNA using the immunoSEQ Assay, a bias-controlled multiplex PCR. Regarding the original processing steps: Within the assay, amplification of reference gene primers was used to estimate how many nucleated cells each sample contained. To quantify the absolute abundance of each unique TCRbeta CDR3 rearrangement, sequence reads were collapsed and filtered. For each sample, productive Simpson clonality was calculated as the square root of Simpson's diversity index over productive rearrangements. TCRdb limited this immuneACCESS table to in-frame rearrangements with V and J called. A share of clones is missing; checked studies link under half to unresolved V genes, and the rest is unexplained. Clonal size and the V and J genes are those of that table, whereas D and trimming came from the DNA. This sample lists about 70,000 clones; roughly 84% were detected once. The ten largest account for roughly a tenth of the sample.

On this clone: Its antigen target is currently unknown. Base-call qualities are not available, and no considerably larger clone is one nucleotide away.

V is cut by 7 bases and J by 3 bases, and the space between the germline ends is 15 bases. The CDR1 and CDR2 encoded by the germline V gene (reference sequence) are GTSNPN and SVGIG. The CDR3, from cysteine to phenylalanine, totals 14 residues. The retained sequence is limited to the CDR3, 42 bases, with the frame set at the first base. Each collaborating institution followed its own protocols to collect whole blood in K2EDTA tubes. For TCRbeta analysis, collaborators shipped samples as frozen whole blood, isolated PBMCs, or DNA extracted from either of those sample types. Sequencing was done on a sample of peripheral blood. The V and J segments used are TRBV30 and TRBJ2-2, with a weak D call of TRBD1 (5 bases match). The sequence came from a woman younger than 35 with acute or convalescent COVID-19. The nucleotide sequence reads TGTGCCTCCAATATACTGACAGACACCGGGGAGCTGTTTTTT. Its protein is CASNILTDTGELFF.